These 10 T cell receptor beta chains originate from one sample sequenced in a study of cytomegalovirus exposure and HLA in healthy donors. Amplification used 60 Vbeta primers and 13 Jbeta primers. Method: immunoSEQ multiplex PCR; TCRdb's copy keeps in-frame clones and lacks some. This sample has approximately 54,000 clones, with more than 70% found just once. The sequencing input was PBMCs. All receptors derive from a woman aged 18-29 years in good health and CMV-seronegative.

The chain joins TRBV28 to TRBJ2-1; possibly TRBD1 for D (6 bases). Trimming took 5 bases from V and 0 from J, leaving 14 bases between them. Per the germline V gene, CDR1 is MDHEN and CDR2 is SYDVKM. CDR3 size: 16 residues. The CDR3 DNA follows: TGTGCCAGCAGTATGCCCCCGGACAGCTCCTACAATGAGCAGTTCTTC. Amino acids: CASSMPPDSSYNEQFF.

The chain links TRBV27 to TRBJ1-1; TRBD1 matches at 10 bases. This CDR3 comprises 16 residues. CDR1 is MNHEY and CDR2 is SMNVEV in the germline V gene (reference sequence). The J segment lost 3 bases and the V segment lost 4 bases, leaving 8 bases of the junction unmatched. CDR3: CASSSRLGTGDTEAFF. The CDR3 bases are TGTGCCAGCAGTTCCCGCCTCGGGACAGGGGACACTGAAGCTTTCTTT.

This clone was seen more than once but under ten times. One junction end disagrees with the germline gene, perhaps due to a read error. The chain uses TRBV5-1 and TRBJ2-6; D might be TRBD1 (5 bases). CDR3 length equals 15 residues. The germline V gene encodes CDR1 SGHRS and CDR2 YFSETQ. The CDR3 DNA sequence: TGCGCCAGCAGCTTCACAGTCTCTGGGGCCAACGGCCTGACTTTC. Protein sequence: CASSFTVSGANGLTF.

The chain joins TRBV28 to TRBJ2-1; 10 bases are shared with TRBD2. The CDR3 is 15 amino acids. The V and J ends lost 3 bases and 5 bases, in that order; junction bases with no gene match: 4. Germline values: CDR1 MDHEN, CDR2 SYDVKM. CDR3 in DNA: TGTGCCAGCAGTTTTTCGCTAGCGGGAGACAATGAGCAGTTCTTC. This translates into CASSFSLAGDNEQFF.

This chain links TRBV6-4 with TRBJ2-3; D not resolved. CDR3 length equals 13 residues. V was shortened by 4 bases and J by 3 bases, with 8 bases between the two germline ends. Per germline, CDR1 MRHNA and CDR2 SNTAGT. The CDR3 region has the DNA TGTGCCAGCAGTGTTGGGCCGACAGATACGCAGTATTTT. Encoded protein: CASSVGPTDTQYF.

The rearrangement uses TRBV20-1 and TRBJ1-1; D ambiguous. V lost 6 bases to trimming and J lost 4 bases, with 9 bases between them. CDR1 is DFQATT and CDR2 is SNEGSKA in the germline V gene (reference sequence). CDR3 size: 11 residues. The CDR3 DNA is TGCAGTGCAAGTTCGAGCACTGAAGCTTTCTTT. Protein sequence: CSASSSTEAFF.

J is TRBJ2-7 and V is TRBV19, with TRBD2 matching over 10 bases. This CDR3 has 16 residues. Germline values: CDR1 LNHDA, CDR2 SQIVND (reference sequence). After removal of 4 bases from V and 3 bases from J, the junction contained 9 bases not matched to a gene. Here the CDR3 reads CASSTLAGGLYYEQYF. The CDR3 DNA sequence: TGTGCCAGTAGTACATTAGCGGGAGGCCTATACTACGAGCAGTACTTC.

This clone appeared a single time. The J gene is TRBJ1-2, the V gene TRBV7-9; weak D call: TRBD1 (6 bases). V was shortened by 4 bases and J by 3 bases, with 12 bases between the two germline ends. Germline V gene data show CDR1 as SEHNR and CDR2 as FQNEAQ (reference sequence). The CDR3 runs to 14 residues. CDR3 sequence (DNA): TGTGCCAGCAGCTCGCAGGGGCAAGACTATGGCTACACCTTC. Its translation is CASSSQGQDYGYTF.

J is TRBJ1-5 and V is TRBV27; 10 bases are a match to TRBD1. The CDR3 is made up of 15 amino acids. Germline V gene data show CDR1 as MNHEY and CDR2 as SMNVEV (reference sequence). The J segment lost 3 bases and the V segment lost 6 bases, leaving 5 bases of the junction unmatched. The CDR3 bases are TGTGCCAGCAGGGGACAGGGGCTCCCCAATCAGCCCCAGCATTTT. Amino acids: CASRGQGLPNQPQHF.

The V call is TRBV7-6, the J call TRBJ2-7; TRBD2 might be the D (6 bases). V dropped 5 bases and J dropped 3 bases, with 11 bases sitting between them. The length of the CDR3 is 13 residues. The germline CDR1 and CDR2 sequences are SGHVS and FNYEAQ. The DNA for the CDR3 is TGTGCCAGCAGCCGGTCTAGCGACTACGAGCAGTACTTC. Its protein is CASSRSSDYEQYF.